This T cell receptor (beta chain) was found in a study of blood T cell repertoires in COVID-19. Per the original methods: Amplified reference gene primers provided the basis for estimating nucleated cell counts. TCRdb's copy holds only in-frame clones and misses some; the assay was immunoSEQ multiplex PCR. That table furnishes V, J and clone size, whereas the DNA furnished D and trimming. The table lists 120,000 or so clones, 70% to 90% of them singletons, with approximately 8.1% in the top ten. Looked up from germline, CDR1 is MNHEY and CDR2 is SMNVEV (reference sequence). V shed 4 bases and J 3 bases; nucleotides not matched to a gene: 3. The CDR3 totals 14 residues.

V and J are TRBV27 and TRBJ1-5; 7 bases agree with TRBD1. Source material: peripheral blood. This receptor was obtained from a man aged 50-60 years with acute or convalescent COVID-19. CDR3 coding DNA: TGTGCCAGCAGTTCGACAGGGATCAATCAGCCCCAGCATTTT. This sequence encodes CASSSTGINQPQHF.